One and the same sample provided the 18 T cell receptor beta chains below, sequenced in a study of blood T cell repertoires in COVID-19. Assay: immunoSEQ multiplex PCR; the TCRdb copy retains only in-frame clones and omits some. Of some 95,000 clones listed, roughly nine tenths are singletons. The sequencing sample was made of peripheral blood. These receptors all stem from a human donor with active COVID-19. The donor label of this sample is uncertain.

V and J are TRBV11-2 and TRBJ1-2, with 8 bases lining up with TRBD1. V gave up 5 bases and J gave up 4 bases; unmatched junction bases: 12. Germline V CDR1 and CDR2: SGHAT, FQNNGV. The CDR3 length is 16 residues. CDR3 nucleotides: TGTGCCAGCAGCCCCACATGGACAGGGCGCGGCTATGGCTACACCTTC. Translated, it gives CASSPTWTGRGYGYTF.

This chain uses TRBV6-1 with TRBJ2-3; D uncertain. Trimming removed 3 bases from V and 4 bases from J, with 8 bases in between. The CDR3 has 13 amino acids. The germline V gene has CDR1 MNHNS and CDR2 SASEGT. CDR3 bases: TGTGCCAGCAGTGATGTCCGAGCAGATACGCAGTATTTT. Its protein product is CASSDVRADTQYF.

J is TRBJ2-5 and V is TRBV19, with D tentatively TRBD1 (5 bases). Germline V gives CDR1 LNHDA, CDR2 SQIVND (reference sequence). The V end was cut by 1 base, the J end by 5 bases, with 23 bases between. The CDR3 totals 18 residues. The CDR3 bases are TGTGCCAGTAGTATAGCTCGTATGGACACATCGATGGGGGAGACCCAGTACTTC. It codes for CASSIARMDTSMGETQYF.

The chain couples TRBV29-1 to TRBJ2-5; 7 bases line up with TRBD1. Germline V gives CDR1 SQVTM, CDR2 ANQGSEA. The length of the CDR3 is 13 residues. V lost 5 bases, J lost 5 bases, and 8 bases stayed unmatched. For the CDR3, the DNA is TGCAGCGTTCGGGACAGTTCTTGGGAGACCCAGTACTTC. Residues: CSVRDSSWETQYF.

The CDR3 region is CATPTGQETQYF. CDR3 coding DNA: TGTGCTACGCCGACAGGGCAAGAGACCCAGTACTTC. The gene calls are TRBV12-5 and TRBJ2-5; 7 nucleotides agree with TRBD1. The trim removed 10 bases at V and 2 bases at J, leaving 4 bases unmatched. This CDR3 region has 12 residues. Germline V gene data show CDR1 as LGHNT and CDR2 as FRNRAP.

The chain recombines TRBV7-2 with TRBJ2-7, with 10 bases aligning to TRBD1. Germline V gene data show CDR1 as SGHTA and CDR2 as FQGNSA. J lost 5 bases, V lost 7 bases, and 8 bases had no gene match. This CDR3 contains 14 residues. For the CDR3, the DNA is TGTGCCAGCACCCCCGGGACAGGGGCCAACGAGCAGTACTTC. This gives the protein CASTPGTGANEQYF.

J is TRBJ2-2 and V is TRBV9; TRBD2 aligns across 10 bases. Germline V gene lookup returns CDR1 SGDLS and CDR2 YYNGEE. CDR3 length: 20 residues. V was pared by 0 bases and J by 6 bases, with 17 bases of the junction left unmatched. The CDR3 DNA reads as TGTGCCAGCAGCGTAGCTTCCCTAGCGGGGGCCCTCGGTACCCCCGGGGAGCTGTTTTTT. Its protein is CASSVASLAGALGTPGELFF.

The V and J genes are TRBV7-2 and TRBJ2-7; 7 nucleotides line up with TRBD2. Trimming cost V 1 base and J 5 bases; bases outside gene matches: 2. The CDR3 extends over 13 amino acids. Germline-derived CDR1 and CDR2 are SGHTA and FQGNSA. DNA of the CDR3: TGTGCCAGCAGCTTAGGCGGGGGTCACGAGCAGTACTTC. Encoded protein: CASSLGGGHEQYF.

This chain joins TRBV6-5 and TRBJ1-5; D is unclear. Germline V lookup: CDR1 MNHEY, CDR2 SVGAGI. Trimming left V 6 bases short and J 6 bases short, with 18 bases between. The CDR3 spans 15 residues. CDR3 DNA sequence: TGTGCCAGCAGCCTCCTCTACGAGGTATCTCAGCCCCAGCATTTT. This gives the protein CASSLLYEVSQPQHF.

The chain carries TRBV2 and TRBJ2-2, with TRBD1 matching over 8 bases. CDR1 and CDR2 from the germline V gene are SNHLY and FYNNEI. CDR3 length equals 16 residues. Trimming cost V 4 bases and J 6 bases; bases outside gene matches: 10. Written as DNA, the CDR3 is TGTGCCAGCAGTGCCCCCGGTCAGGGACAGGCCGGGGAGCTGTTTTTT. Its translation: CASSAPGQGQAGELFF.

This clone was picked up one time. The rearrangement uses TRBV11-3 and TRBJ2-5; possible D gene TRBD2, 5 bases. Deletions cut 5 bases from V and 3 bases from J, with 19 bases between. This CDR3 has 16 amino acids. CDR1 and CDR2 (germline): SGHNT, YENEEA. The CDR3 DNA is TGTGCCAGCAGCACCGGCGGGCATGCTCCCGAAGAGACCCAGTACTTC. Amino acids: CASSTGGHAPEETQYF. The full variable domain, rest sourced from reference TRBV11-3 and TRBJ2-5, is EAGVVQSPRYKIIEKKQPVAFWCNPISGHNTLYWYLQNLGQGPELLIRYENEEAVDDSQLPKDRFSAERLKGVDSTLKIQPAELGDSAVYLCASSTGGHAPEETQYFGPGTRLLVL.

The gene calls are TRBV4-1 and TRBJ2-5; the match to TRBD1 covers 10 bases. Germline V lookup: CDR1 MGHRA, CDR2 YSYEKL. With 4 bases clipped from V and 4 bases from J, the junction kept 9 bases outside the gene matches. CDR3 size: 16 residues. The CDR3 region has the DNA TGCGCCAGCAGCCTGACAGGGGGCGCAGAGTTAGAGACCCAGTACTTC. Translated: CASSLTGGAELETQYF.

CDR3 residues: CASSLLAGGPNEQFF. The CDR3 nucleotides read TGTGCCAGCAGCCTTTTAGCGGGGGGGCCCAATGAGCAGTTCTTC. The chain has TRBV3-1 (or the pseudogene TRBV3-2) and TRBJ2-1, with 11 nucleotides matching TRBD2. The CDR3 sequence is 15 residues long. Germline CDR1 is LGHDT and CDR2 is YNNKEL (reference sequence). J lost 6 bases, V lost 4 bases, and 5 bases had no gene match.

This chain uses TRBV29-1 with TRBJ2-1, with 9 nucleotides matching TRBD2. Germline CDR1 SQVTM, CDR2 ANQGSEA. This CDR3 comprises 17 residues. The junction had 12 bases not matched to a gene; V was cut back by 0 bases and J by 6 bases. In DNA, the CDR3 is TGCAGCGTTGAAGATAGGCAGCGGGGGGCTATACCCAATGAGCAGTTCTTC. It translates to CSVEDRQRGAIPNEQFF.

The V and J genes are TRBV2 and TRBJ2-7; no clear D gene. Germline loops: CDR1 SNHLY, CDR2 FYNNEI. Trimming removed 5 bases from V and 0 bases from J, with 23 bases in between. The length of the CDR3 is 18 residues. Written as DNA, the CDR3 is TGTGCCAGCAGTTTCTCTGGCCCCCTTTACAGCAGCTCCTACGAGCAGTACTTC. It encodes CASSFSGPLYSSSYEQYF. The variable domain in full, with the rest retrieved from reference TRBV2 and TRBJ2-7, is EPEVTQTPSHQVTQMGQEVILRCVPISNHLYFYWYRQILGQKVEFLVSFYNNEISEKSEIFDDQFSVERPDGSNFTLKIRSTKLEDSAMYFCASSFSGPLYSSSYEQYFGPGTRLTVT.

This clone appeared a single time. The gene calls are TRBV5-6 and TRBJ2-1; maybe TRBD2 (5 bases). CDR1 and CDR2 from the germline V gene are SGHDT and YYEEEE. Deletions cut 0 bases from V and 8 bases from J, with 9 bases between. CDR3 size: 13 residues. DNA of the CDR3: TGTGCCAGCAGCTTGGCCCCCGGGGATGAGCAGTTCTTC. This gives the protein CASSLAPGDEQFF.

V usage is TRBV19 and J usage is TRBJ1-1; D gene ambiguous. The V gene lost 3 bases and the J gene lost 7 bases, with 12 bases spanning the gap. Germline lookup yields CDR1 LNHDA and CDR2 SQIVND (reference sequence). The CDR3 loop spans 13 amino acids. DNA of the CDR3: TGTGCCAGTAGTATGTTGCCGGGGAGTGAAGCTTTCTTT. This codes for CASSMLPGSEAFF.

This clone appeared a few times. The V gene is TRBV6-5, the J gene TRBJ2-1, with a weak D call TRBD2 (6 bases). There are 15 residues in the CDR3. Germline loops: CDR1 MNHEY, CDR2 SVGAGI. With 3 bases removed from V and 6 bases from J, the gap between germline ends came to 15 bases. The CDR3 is CASSYKGGGFNEQFF. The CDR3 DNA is TGTGCCAGCAGTTATAAGGGAGGCGGTTTCAATGAGCAGTTCTTC.